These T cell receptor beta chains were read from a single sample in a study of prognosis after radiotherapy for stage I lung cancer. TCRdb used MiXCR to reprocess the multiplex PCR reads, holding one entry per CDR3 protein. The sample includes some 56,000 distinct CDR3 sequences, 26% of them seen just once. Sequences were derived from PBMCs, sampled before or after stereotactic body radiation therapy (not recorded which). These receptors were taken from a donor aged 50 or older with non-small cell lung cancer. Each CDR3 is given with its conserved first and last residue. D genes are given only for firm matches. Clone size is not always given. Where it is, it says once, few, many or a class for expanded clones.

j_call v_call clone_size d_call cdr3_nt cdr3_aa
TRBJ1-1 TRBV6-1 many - TGTGCCAGCAGTGAACTTCAGGGGAACACTGAAGCTTTCTTT CASSELQGNTEAFF
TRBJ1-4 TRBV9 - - TGTGCCAGCATTCCCCGGGGGACTAATGAAAAACTGTTTTTT CASIPRGTNEKLFF
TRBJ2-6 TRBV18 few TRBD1 TGTGCCAGCTCACCACCGGGACAGCGCTCTGGGGCCAACGTCCTGACTTTC CASSPPGQRSGANVLTF
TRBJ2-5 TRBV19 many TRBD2 TGTGCCAGTACGGAGCTAGCGGGGTCAGGGGCCCAGTACTTC CASTELAGSGAQYF
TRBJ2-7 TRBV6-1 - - TGTGCCAGCACGATCCCGACCACCTACAAGCAGTACTTC CASTIPTTYKQYF
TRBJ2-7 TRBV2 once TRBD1 TGTGCCGGTTTGGTAACAGGGGAGAGCGACGAGCAGTACTTC CAGLVTGESDEQYF
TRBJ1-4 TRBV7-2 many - TGTGCCAGCAGCCGAGACAGGAGTAATGAAAAACTGTTTTTT CASSRDRSNEKLFF
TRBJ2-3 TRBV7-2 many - TGTGCCAGCAGCTCCCGGGCGGGGTACACAGATACGCAGTATTTT CASSSRAGYTDTQYF
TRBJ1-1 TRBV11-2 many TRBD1 TGTGCCAGCAGCGTAGGGGGCGCCGAGACTGAAGCTTTCTTT CASSVGGAETEAFF
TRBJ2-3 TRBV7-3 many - TGTGCCAGCAGCTTAAACGGCGATACGCAGTATTTT CASSLNGDTQYF
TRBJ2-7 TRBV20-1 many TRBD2 TGCAGTGCGACCGGGACTAGCGGGTACGAGCAGTACTTC CSATGTSGYEQYF
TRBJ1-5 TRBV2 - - TGTGCCAGTAGTGACGGGGTAGGGGGGAGGTCTCAGCCCCAGCATTTT CASSDGVGGRSQPQHF
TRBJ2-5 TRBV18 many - TGTGCCAGCTCACCAAGTCCGGGAGAGATGGAGACCCAGTACTTC CASSPSPGEMETQYF
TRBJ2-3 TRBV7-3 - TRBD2 TGTGCCGGCAGCTTCGGGGGGAACACAGATACGCAGTATTTT CAGSFGGNTDTQYF
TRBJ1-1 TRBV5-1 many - TGCGCCAGCAGCCCCCAGGTTGGCACTGAAGCTTTCTTT CASSPQVGTEAFF
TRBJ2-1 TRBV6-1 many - TGTGCCAGCAGTCGACAGGTTCTAAACAATGAGCAGTTCTTC CASSRQVLNNEQFF
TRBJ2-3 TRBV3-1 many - TGTGCCAGCAGCCAAATAAAAGTTGTGGGGGTGCCAGATACGCAGTATTTT CASSQIKVVGVPDTQYF
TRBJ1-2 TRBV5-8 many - TGTGCCAGCGAGCGTTGGGGGGGACTATTGTACACCTTC CASERWGGLLYTF
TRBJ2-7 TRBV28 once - TGTGACGGCAGTCCAGGGAGCTCCTACGAGCAGTACTTC CDGSPGSSYEQYF
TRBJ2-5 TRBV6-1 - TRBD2 TGTACCAGCATCCTTAGCGGGGGCCACCAAGAGACCCAGTACTTC CTSILSGGHQETQYF
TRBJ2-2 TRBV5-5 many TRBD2 TGTGCCAGCAGCAAGACTAGCGGGGGTGGCACCGGGGAGCTGTTTTTT CASSKTSGGGTGELFF
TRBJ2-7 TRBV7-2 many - TGTGCCAGCAGCTGGGCAGGGAGGTACGAGCAGTACTTC CASSWAGRYEQYF
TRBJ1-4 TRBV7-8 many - TGTGCCAGCAGCCCGGGAAGGGGAACTAATGAAAAACTGTTTTTT CASSPGRGTNEKLFF
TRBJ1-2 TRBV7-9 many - TGTGCCAGCAGCCAGTCGGACATCAACTATGGCTACACCTTC CASSQSDINYGYTF
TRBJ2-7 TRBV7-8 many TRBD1 TGTGCCAGCAGCTTAGCCGCAGGTACAGGGGGCTACGAGCAGTACTTC CASSLAAGTGGYEQYF
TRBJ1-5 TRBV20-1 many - TGCAGTGCTAAGTACCGAACATATAGCAATCAGCCCCAGCATTTT CSAKYRTYSNQPQHF
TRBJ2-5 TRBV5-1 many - TGCGCCAGCAGCTTGACGGGGTTGGCACAAGAGACCCAGTACTTC CASSLTGLAQETQYF
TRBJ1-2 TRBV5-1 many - TGCGCCAGCAGCTTGAGCGGCACTCCCAACTATGGCTACACCTTC CASSLSGTPNYGYTF
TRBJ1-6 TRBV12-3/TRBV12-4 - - TGTGCCAGCAGTTTAGGGTCAGACTCAGGTTCACACCTTCACTTT CASSLGSDSGSHLHF
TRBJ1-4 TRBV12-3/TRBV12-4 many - TGTGCCAGCACGTCGGTTGGGGGCGAAAAACTGTTTTTT CASTSVGGEKLFF
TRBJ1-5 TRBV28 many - TGTGCCAGCAACTCTCCCTCAGGTAGCAATCAGCCCCAGCATTTT CASNSPSGSNQPQHF
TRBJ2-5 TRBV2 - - TGTGCCAGCAGTGGGTTCGGGCTTAAAGGAGGAACCCAGTACTTC CASSGFGLKGGTQYF
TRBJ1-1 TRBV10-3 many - TGTGCCATCAGTGGGGGACACACTGAAGCTTTCTTT CAISGGHTEAFF
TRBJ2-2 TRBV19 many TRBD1 TGTGCCAGTAGGGACCAGGGGGCGCGGACCGGGGAGCTGTTTTTT CASRDQGARTGELFF
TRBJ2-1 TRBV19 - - TGTGCCAGTAGTATATCCAGGGGTTGCACACCAACCTACAATGAGCAGTTCTTC CASSISRGCTPTYNEQFF
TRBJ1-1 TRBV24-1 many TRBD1 TGTGCCACCAGTCATCCGGGACAGGGTGCTGGAGCTTTCTTT CATSHPGQGAGAFF
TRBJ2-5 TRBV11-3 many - TGTGCCAGCAGCTTAGATGGGAGAGAGACCCAGTACTTC CASSLDGRETQYF
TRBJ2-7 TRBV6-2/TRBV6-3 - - TGTGCCAGCAATAGGACGGGCAGCTACGAGCATTACTTC CASNRTGSYEHYF
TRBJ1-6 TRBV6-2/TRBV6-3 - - TGTGCCAGCAGCGCCCAAAGGGGTACACGATCACCACTCCACTTT CASSAQRGTRSPLHF
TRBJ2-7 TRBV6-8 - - TGTGCCAGCAGTCTGGGGGTGCCCTACGAGCAGTACTTC CASSLGVPYEQYF
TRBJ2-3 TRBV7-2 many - TGTGCCAGCAGCCCCTGGGGTCCGGGGACTAGCACAGATACGCAGTATTTT CASSPWGPGTSTDTQYF
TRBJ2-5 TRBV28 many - TGTGCCAGCAGTCCCGCTTCGGGACAGCGGGCTGAGACCCAGTACTTC CASSPASGQRAETQYF
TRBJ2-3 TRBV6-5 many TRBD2 TGTGCCAGCAGTTACTTCGGTGGGGGGGGCACAGATACGCAGTATTTT CASSYFGGGGTDTQYF
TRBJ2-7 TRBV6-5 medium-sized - TGTGCCAGCAGTTACCTCCCACGGAAGTTCGAATCCTACGAGCAGTACTTC CASSYLPRKFESYEQYF
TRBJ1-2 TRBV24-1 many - TGTGCCACCAGCTCCGCAGGCTATGGCTACACCTTC CATSSAGYGYTF
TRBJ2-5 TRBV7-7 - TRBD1 TGTGCTAGCAGCGACAGGGTCCAAGAGACCCAGTACTTC CASSDRVQETQYF
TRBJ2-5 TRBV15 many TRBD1 TGTGCCACCAGCAGGGGGACAGGGGGCGCAGAGACCCAGTACTTC CATSRGTGGAETQYF
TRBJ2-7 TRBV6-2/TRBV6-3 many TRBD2 TGTGCCAGCAGTTCCATTAGCGGGCCCTACGAGCAGTACTTC CASSSISGPYEQYF
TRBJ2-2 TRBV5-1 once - TGCGCCGGCAGCTTCAGCCAGAACACCGGGGAGCTGTTTTTT CAGSFSQNTGELFF